This TCR beta chain was recorded in a study of regulatory T cells in long-lasting Graves disease. Sequencing libraries for TCR beta were prepared with iRepertoire HTBI primers and Arm-PCR of CDR3 regions. TCRdb reanalysed the multiplex PCR reads using MiXCR and keeps one entry per CDR3 protein. The sample includes hundreds of thousands of distinct CDR3 sequences, 20% to 25% seen only once; the top ten take around 20%. Noted time point: persistent/refractory GD, antithyroid drugs over 5 years with positive TRAb. From RNA extracted from PBMCs, the TCR library was made. Ten or more counts support this clonotype. The CDR3 has 14 amino acids. V shed 3 bases and J shed 1 base, with 9 bases lying between them. CDR1 is SGHVS, CDR2 FQNEAQ, per germline.

This sequence was found in a female donor with Graves disease. The chain couples TRBV7-8 to TRBJ1-1; D call uncertain. The sample in question was peripheral blood mononuclear cells (PBMCs), obtained when the disease was refractory, from a patient treated with antithyroid drugs. CDR3 sequence: CASSFVDGNTEAFF. CDR3 bases: TGTGCCAGCAGCTTCGTAGACGGGAACACTGAAGCTTTCTTT.